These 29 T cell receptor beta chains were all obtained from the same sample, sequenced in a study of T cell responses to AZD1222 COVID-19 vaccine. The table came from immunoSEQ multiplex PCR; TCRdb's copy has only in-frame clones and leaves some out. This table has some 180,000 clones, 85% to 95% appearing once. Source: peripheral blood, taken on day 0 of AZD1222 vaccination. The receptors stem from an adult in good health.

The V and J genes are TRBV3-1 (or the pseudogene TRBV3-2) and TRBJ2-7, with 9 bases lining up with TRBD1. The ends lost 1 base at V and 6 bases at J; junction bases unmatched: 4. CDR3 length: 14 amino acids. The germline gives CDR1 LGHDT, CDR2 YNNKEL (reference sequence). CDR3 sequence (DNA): TGTGCCAGCAGCCAAGGAGGGACAGGGCGCGAGCAGTACTTC. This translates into CASSQGGTGREQYF.

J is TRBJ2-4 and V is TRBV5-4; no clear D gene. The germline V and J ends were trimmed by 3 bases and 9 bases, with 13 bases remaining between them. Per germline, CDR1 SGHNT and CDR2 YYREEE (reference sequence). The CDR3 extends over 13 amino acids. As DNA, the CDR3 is TGTGCCAGCAGCTCGACAACGAAGGGCATTCAGTACTTC. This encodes CASSSTTKGIQYF.

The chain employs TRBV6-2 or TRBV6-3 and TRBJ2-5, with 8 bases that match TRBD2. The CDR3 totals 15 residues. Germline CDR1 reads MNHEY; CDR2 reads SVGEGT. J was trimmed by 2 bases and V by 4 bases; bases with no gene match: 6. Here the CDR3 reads CASSWAGGLQETQYF. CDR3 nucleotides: TGTGCCAGCAGTTGGGCGGGGGGTCTTCAAGAGACCCAGTACTTC.

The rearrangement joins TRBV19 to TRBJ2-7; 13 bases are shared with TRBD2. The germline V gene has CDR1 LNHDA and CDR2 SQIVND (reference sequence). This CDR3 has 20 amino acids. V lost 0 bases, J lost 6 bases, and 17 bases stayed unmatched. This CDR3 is CASSIELGRGLAGNLGEQYF. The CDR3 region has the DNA TGTGCCAGTAGTATAGAGCTCGGCAGGGGACTAGCGGGAAATTTGGGCGAGCAGTACTTC.

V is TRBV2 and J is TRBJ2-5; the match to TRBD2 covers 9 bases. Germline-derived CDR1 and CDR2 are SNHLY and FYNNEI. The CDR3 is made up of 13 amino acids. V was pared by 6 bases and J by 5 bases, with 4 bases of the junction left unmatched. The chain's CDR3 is CASRPLAGETQYF. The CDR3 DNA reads TGTGCCAGCAGACCCCTAGCGGGGGAGACCCAGTACTTC. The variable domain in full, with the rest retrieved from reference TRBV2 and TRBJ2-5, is EPEVTQTPSHQVTQMGQEVILRCVPISNHLYFYWYRQILGQKVEFLVSFYNNEISEKSEIFDDQFSVERPDGSNFTLKIRSTKLEDSAMYFCASRPLAGETQYFGPGTRLLVL.

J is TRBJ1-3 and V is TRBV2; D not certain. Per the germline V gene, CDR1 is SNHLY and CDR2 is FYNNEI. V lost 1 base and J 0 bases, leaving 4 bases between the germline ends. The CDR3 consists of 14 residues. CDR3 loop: CASSEGFSGNTIYF. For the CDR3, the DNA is TGTGCCAGCAGTGAAGGATTCTCTGGAAACACCATATATTTT.

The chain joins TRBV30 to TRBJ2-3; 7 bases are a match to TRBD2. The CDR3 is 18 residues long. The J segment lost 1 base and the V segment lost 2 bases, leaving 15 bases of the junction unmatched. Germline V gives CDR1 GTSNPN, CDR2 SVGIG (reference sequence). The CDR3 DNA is TGTGCCTGGAGTTGGGGTACCGGGACGGGAGGTGGCACAGATACGCAGTATTTT. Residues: CAWSWGTGTGGGTDTQYF.

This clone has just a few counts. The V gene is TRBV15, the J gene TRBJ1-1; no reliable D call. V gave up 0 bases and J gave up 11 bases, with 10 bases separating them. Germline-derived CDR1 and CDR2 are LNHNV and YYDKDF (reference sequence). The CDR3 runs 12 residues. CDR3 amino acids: CATSRDRYSAFF. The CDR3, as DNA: TGTGCCACCAGCAGAGATCGATACTCGGCTTTCTTT.

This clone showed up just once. The CDR3 loop is CASSSPGLRNTIYF. The CDR3 DNA sequence: TGTGCCAGCAGTTCACCGGGACTGAGAAACACCATATATTTT. The chain is built from TRBV6-5 and TRBJ1-3; D is perhaps TRBD1 (5 bases). From germline, CDR1 is MNHEY and CDR2 SVGAGI. The CDR3 is 14 amino acids. Between the trimmed V and J ends, which lost 4 bases and 5 bases, there was a span of 12 bases.

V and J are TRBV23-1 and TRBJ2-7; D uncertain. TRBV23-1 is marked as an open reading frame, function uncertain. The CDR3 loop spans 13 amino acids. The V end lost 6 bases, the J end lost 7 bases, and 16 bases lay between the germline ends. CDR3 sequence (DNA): TGCGCCAGCAGACCCCCCCGAGCTTGGGAGCAGTACTTC. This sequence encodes CASRPPRAWEQYF.

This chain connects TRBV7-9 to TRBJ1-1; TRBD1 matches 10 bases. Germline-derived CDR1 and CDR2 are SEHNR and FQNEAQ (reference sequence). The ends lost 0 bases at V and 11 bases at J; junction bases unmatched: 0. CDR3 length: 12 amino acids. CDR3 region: CASSLAGQGAFF. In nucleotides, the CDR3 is TGTGCCAGCAGCTTAGCGGGACAGGGGGCTTTCTTT.

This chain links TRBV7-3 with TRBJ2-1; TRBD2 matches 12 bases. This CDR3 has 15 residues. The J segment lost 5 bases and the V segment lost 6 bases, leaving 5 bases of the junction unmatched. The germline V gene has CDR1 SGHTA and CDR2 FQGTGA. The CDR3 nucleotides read TGTGCCAGCAGTCCACTAGCGGGGGGCCACAATGAGCAGTTCTTC. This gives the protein CASSPLAGGHNEQFF.

The CDR3 coding sequence is TGTGCCAGTAGTCGCACGGCGGGGGGCAAAGGTAGGGAGTTCTTC. This codes for CASSRTAGGKGREFF. The V and J genes are TRBV19 and TRBJ2-1; 8 bases agree with TRBD2. CDR1 is LNHDA, CDR2 SQIVND, per germline (reference sequence). The CDR3 has 15 residues. V gave up 5 bases and J gave up 14 bases; unmatched junction bases: 17.

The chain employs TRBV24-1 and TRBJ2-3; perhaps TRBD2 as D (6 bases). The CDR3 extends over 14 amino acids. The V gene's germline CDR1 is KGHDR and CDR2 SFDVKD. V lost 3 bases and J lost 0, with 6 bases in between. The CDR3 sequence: CATSDRGSTDTQYF. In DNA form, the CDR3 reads TGTGCCACCAGTGATCGGGGGAGCACAGATACGCAGTATTTT.

CDR3 residues: CASSVGVGEGSPLHF. The CDR3, as DNA: TGTGCCAGCAGCGTAGGTGTAGGGGAAGGTTCACCCCTCCACTTT. V usage is TRBV9 and J usage is TRBJ1-6; perhaps TRBD1 as D (5 bases). This CDR3 has 15 amino acids. The V and J ends lost 0 bases and 9 bases respectively, with 13 bases between them. Germline V gene sequence: CDR1 SGDLS, CDR2 YYNGEE.

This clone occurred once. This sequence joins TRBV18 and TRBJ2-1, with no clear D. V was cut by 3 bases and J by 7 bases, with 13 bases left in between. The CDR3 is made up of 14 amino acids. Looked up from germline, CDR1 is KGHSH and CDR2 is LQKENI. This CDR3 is CASSPGRSINEQFF. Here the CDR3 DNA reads TGTGCCAGCTCACCTGGACGGAGTATAAATGAGCAGTTCTTC. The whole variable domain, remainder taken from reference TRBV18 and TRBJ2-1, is NAGVMQNPRHLVRRRGQEARLRCSPMKGHSHVYWYRQLPEEGLKFMVYLQKENIIDESGMPKERFSAEFPKEGPSILRIQQVVRGDSAAYFCASSPGRSINEQFFGPGTRLTVL.

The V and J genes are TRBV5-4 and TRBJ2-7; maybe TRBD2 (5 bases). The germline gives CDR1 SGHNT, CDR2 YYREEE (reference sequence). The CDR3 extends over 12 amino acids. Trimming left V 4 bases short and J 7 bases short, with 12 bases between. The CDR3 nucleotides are TGTGCCAGCAGCATAGCGTCTGGTGAGCAGTACTTC. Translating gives CASSIASGEQYF.

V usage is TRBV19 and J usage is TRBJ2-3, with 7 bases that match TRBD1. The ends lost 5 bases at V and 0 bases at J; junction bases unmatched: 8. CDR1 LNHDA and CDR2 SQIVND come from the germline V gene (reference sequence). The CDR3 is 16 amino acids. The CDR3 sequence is CASSLQGITSTDTQYF. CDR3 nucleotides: TGTGCCAGTAGTCTACAGGGGATAACTAGCACAGATACGCAGTATTTT.

The CDR3 bases are TGTGCCACCAGCAGAGCACAGGCGCAGGAGCCCCAGCATTTT. Translated, it gives CATSRAQAQEPQHF. V gene TRBV15 combines with J gene TRBJ1-5; perhaps TRBD1 as D (5 bases). The V gene's germline CDR1 is LNHNV and CDR2 YYDKDF (reference sequence). The CDR3 runs 14 residues. V shed 1 base and J shed 8 bases, with 12 bases lying between them.

CDR3 DNA: TGTGCCAGCAGTTACGTTCAGGAGGGCTACACCTTC. Its protein is CASSYVQEGYTF. The rearrangement uses TRBV6-5 and TRBJ1-2, with D hard to call. The CDR3 is 12 amino acids. Germline V CDR1 and CDR2: MNHEY, SVGAGI. The V end lost 2 bases, the J end lost 8 bases, and 9 bases lay between the germline ends.

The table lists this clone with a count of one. CDR3 DNA sequence: TGTGCCAGCAGCCTTCAGGACAGGGGCTATGGCTACACCTTC. It codes for CASSLQDRGYGYTF. The chain employs TRBV2 and TRBJ1-2, with 9 bases lining up with TRBD1. J gave up 4 bases and V 6 bases, and 6 bases lay outside the gene matches. From germline, CDR1 is SNHLY and CDR2 FYNNEI. This CDR3 has 14 residues.

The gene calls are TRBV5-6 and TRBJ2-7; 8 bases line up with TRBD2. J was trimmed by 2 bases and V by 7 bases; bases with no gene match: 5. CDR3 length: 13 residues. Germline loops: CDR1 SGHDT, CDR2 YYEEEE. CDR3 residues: CASRRGGTYEQYF. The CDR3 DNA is TGTGCCAGCCGCCGGGGGGGCACCTACGAGCAGTACTTC.

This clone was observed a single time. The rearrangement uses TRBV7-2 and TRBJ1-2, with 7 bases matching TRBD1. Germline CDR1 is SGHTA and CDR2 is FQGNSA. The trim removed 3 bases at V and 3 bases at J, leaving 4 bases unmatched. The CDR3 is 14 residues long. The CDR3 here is CASSFLDRDYGYTF. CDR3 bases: TGTGCCAGCAGCTTCCTTGACAGGGACTATGGCTACACCTTC.

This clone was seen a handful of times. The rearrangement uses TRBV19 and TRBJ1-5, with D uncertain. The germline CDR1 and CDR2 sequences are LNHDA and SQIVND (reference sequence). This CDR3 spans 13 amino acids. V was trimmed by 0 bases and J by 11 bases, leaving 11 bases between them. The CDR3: CASSIDLLEAQHF. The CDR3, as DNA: TGTGCCAGTAGTATAGATCTGTTGGAGGCCCAGCATTTT. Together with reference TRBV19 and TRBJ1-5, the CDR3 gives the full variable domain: DGGITQSPKYLFRKEGQNVTLSCEQNLNHDAMYWYRQDPGQGLRLIYYSQIVNDFQKGDIAEGYSVSREKKESFPLTVTSAQKNPTAFYLCASSIDLLEAQHFGDGTRLSIL.

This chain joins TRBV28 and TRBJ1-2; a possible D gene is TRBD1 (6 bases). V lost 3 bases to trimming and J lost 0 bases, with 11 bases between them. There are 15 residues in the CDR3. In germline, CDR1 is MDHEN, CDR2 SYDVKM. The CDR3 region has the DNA TGTGCCAGCAGTTTTCGGACAGTGTCTAACTATGGCTACACCTTC. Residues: CASSFRTVSNYGYTF.

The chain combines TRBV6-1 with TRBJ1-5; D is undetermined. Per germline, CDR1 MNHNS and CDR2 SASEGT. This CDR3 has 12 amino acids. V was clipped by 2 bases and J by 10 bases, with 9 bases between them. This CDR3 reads CASSEPTGPQHF. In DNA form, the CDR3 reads TGTGCCAGCAGTGAACCCACGGGACCCCAGCATTTT.

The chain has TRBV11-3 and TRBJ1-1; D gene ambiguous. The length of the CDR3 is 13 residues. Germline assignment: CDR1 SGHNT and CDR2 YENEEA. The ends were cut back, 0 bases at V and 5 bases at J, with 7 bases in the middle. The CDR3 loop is CASSLDRWTEAFF. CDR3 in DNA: TGTGCCAGCAGCTTAGATAGGTGGACTGAAGCTTTCTTT.

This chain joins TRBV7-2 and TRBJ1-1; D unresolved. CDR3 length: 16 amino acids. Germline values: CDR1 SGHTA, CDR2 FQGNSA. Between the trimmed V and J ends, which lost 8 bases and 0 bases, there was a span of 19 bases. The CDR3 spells CASSVKGRRMNTEAFF. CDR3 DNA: TGTGCCAGCTCCGTAAAAGGAAGGAGGATGAACACTGAAGCTTTCTTT.

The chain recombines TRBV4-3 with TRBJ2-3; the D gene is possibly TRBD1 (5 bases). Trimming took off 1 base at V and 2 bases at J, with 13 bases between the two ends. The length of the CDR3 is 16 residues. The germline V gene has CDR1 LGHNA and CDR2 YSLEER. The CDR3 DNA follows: TGCGCCAGCAGCCAAGCGCCACAGGTATCCACAGATACGCAGTATTTT. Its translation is CASSQAPQVSTDTQYF.